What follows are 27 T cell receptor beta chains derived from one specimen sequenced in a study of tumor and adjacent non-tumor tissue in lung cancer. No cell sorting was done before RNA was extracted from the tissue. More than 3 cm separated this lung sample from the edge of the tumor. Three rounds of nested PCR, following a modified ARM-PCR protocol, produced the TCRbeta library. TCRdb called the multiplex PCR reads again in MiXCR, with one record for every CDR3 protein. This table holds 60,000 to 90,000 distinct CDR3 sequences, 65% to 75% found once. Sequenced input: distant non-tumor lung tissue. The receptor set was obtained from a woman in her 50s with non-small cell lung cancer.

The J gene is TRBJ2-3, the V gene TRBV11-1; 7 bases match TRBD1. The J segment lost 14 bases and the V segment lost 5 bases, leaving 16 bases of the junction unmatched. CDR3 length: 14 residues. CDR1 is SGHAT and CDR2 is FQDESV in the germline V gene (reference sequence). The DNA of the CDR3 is TGTGCCAGCAGCATAGATACAGGGGCTGATACACTGTATTTT. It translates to CASSIDTGADTLYF.

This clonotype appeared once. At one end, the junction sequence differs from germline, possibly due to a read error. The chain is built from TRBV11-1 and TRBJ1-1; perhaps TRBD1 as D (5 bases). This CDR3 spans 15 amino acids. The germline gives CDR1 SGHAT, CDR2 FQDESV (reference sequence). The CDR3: CTSSLDTREGTEAFF. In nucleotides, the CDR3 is TGTACCAGCAGCTTAGATACCAGGGAGGGTACTGAAGCTTTCTTT.

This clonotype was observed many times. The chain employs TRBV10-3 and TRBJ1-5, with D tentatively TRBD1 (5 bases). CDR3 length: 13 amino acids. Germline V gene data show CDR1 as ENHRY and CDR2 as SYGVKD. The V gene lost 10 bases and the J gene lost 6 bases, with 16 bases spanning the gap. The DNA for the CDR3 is TGTGCCACGGCTGAGGGGATTGGTCAGCCCCAGCATTTT. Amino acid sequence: CATAEGIGQPQHF.

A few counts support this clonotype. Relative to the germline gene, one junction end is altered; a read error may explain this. CDR3 coding DNA: TGTGTCAGCAGTAAAAGTGGACTAGCGCAGGAGACCCAGTACTTC. Its protein product is CVSSKSGLAQETQYF. The chain links TRBV12-3 or TRBV12-4 to TRBJ2-5; 9 positions match TRBD2. The CDR3 has 15 amino acids.

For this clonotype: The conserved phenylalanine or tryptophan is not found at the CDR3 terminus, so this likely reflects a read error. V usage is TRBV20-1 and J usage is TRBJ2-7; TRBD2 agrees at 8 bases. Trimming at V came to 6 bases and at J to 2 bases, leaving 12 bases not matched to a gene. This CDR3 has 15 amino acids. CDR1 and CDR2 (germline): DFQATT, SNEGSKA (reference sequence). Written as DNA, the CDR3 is TGCAGTGCCAGGGAGATTAGCGGGAACACCTACGAGCAGTACAAC. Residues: CSAREISGNTYEQYN.

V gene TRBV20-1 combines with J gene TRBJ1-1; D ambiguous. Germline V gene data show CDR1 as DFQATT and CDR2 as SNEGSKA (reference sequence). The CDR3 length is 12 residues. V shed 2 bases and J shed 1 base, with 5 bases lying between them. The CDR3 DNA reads TGCAGTGCTAGAACCCAGAACACTGAAGCTTTCTTT. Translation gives CSARTQNTEAFF.

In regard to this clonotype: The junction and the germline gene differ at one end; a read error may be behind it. CDR3 sequence: CASSLWDRVAQLQHF. DNA of the CDR3: TGTGCCAGCAGTTTGTGGGACAGGGTGGCTCAGCTCCAGCATTTT. The chain links TRBV28 to TRBJ1-5; TRBD1 agrees at 9 bases. Germline CDR1 and CDR2: MDHEN and SYDVKM. This CDR3 has 15 amino acids.

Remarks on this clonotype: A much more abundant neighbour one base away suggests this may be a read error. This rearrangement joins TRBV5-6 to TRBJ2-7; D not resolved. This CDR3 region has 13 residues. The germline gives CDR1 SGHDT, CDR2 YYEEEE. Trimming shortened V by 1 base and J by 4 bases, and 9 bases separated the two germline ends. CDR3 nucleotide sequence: TGTGCCAGCAGCTTGCAGGCGCCGTACGAGCAGTACTTC. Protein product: CASSLQAPYEQYF. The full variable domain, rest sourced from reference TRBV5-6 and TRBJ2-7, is DAGVTQSPTHLIKTRGQQVTLRCSPKSGHDTVSWYQQALGQGPQFIFQYYEEEERQRGNFPDRFSGHQFPNYSSELNVNALLLGDSALYLCASSLQAPYEQYFGPGTRLTVT.

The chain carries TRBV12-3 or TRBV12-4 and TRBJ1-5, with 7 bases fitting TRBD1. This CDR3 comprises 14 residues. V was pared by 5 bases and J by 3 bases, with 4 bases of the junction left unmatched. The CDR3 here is CASSDTGANQPQHF. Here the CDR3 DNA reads TGTGCCAGCAGTGACACAGGGGCCAATCAGCCCCAGCATTTT.

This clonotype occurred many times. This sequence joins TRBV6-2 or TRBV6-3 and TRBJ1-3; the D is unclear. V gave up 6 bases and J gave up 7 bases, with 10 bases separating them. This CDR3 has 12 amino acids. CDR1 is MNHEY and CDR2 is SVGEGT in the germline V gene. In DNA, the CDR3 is TGTGCCAGCAGGCGGATCGAGAACACCATATATTTT. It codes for CASRRIENTIYF.

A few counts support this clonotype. The CDR3 DNA is TGTGCCACTCAGGGGGGGATACTAGTTACCTACGAGCAGTACTTC. It translates to CATQGGILVTYEQYF. V gene TRBV28 combines with J gene TRBJ2-7, with D perhaps given as TRBD1 or TRBD2 (7 bases each). The V and J ends lost 10 bases and 2 bases respectively, with 21 bases between them. CDR1 and CDR2 from the germline V gene are MDHEN and SYDVKM. The CDR3 runs to 15 residues.

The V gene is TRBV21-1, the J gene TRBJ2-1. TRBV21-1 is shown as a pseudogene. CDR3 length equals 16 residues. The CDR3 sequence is CASSKVNDLSYNEQFF. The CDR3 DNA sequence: TGTGCCAGCAGCAAAGTTAACGACCTCTCCTACAATGAGCAGTTCTTC.

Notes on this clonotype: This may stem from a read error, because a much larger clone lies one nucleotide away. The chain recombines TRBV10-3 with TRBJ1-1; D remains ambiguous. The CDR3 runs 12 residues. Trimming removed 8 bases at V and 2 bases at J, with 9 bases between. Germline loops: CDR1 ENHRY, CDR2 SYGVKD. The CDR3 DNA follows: TGTGCCATCGGTTACGCAAACACTGAAGCTTTCTTT. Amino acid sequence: CAIGYANTEAFF.

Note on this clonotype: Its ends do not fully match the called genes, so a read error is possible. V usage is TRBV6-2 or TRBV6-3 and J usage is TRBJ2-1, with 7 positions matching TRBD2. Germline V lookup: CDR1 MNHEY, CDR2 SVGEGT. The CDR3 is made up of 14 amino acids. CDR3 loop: CASRTNGTNNKQFF. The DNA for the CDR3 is TGTGCCAGCAGGACTAACGGGACTAACAATAAGCAGTTCTTC.

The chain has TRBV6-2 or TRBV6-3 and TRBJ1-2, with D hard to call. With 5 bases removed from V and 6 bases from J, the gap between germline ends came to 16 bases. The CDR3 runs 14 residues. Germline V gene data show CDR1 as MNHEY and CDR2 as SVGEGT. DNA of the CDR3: TGTGCCAGCAGTCGCGAACAAGGGCAGGATGGCTACACCTTC. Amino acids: CASSREQGQDGYTF.

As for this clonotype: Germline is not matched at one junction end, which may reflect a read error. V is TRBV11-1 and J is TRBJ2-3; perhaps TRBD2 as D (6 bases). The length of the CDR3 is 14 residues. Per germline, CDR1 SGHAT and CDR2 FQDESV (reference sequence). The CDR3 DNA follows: TGTGCCAGCAGCTTAGTGACCGGGACTGATATGCAGTATTTT. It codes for CASSLVTGTDMQYF.

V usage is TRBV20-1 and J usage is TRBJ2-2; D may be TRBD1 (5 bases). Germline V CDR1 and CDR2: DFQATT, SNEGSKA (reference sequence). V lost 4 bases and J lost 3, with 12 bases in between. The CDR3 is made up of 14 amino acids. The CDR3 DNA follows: TGCAGTGCTACAGACAGATCTCACACCGGGGAGCTGTTTTTT. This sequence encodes CSATDRSHTGELFF.

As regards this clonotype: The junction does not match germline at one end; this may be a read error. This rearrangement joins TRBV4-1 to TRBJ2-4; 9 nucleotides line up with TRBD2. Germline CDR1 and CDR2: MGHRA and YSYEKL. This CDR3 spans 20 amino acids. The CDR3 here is CASNQEMWREGYLAKNIQYF. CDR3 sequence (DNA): TGCGCCAGCAACCAAGAGATGTGGCGGGAGGGCTACTTAGCCAAAAACATTCAGTACTTC.

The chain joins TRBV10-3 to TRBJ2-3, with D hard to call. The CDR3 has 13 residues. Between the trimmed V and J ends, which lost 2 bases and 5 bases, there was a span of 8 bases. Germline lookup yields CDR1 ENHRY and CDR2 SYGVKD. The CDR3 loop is CAISEMSRDTQYF. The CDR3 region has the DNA TGTGCCATCAGTGAGATGTCACGAGATACGCAGTATTTT.

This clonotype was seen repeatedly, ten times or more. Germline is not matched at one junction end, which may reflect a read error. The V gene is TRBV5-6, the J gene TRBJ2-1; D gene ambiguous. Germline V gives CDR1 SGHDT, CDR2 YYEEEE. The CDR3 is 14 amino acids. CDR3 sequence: CASSLYDSNNEQFF. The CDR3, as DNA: TGTGCCAGCAGCTTGTATGACTCCAACAATGAGCAGTTCTTC.

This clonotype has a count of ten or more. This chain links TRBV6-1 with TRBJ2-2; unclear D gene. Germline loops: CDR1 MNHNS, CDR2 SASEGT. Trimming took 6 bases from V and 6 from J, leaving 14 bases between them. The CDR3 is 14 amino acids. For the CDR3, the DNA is TGTGCCAGCAGGAACAGAGGTTTGGCCGGGGAGCTGTTTTTT. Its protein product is CASRNRGLAGELFF.

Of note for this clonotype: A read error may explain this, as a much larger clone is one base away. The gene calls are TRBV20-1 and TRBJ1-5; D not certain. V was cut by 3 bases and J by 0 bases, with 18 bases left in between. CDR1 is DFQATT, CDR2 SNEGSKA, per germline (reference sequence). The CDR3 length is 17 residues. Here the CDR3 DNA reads TGCAGTGCTAGGAGGGCTACAGAGCCCTATAGCAATCAGCCCCAGCATTTT. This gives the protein CSARRATEPYSNQPQHF.

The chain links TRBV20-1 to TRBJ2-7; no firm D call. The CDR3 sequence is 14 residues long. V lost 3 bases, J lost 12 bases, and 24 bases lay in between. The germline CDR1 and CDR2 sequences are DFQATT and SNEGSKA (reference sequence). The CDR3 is CSASGRASSYERYF. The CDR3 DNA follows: TGCAGTGCTAGCGGCCGCGCCAGCTCCTACGAACGGTACTTC.

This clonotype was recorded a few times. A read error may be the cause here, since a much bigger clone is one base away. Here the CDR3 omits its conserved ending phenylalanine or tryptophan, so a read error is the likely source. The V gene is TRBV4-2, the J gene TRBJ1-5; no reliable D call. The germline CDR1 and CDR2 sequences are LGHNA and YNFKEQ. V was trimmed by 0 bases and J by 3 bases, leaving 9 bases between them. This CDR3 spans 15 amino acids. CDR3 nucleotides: TGTGCCAGCAGCCAAGAAGCAGCAGACAATCAGCCCCAGCATTAT. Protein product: CASSQEAADNQPQHY.

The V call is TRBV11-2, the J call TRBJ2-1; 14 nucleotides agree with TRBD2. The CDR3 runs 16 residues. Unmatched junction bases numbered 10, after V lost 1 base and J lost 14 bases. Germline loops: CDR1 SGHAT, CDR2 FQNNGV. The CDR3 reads CASSLVGTSGSGVKFF. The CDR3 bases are TGTGCCAGCAGCTTAGTGGGGACTAGCGGGAGTGGTGTGAAGTTCTTC.

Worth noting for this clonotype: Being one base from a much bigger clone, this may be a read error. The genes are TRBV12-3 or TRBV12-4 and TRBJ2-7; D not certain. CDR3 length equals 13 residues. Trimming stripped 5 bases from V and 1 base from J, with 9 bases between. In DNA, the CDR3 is TGTGCCAGCAGTGCGTCACAGTCCTACGAGCAGTACTTC. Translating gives CASSASQSYEQYF.

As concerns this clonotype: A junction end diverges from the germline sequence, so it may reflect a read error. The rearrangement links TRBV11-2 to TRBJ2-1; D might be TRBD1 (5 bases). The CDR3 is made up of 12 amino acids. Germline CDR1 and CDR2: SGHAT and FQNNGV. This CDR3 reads CISSLLDNEQFF. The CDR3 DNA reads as TGTATCAGCAGCCTTTTGGACAATGAGCAATTCTTC.